One T cell receptor beta chain is described in this entry. No antigen is known for it. The CDR3 runs 17 residues. The germline V gene has CDR1 SGHDN and CDR2 FVKESK. The V end was cut by 4 bases, the J end by 0 bases, with 18 bases between. These data are taken from a study of post-analysis software for immune sequencing data. General study findings and limits: Among several TRBV segments more frequent in patients than controls were TRBV5-6, TRBV5-1 and TRBV20-1.

cDNA libraries for TCR beta contained unique molecular identifiers. TCRdb re-called the PCR reads with MiXCR, one entry per CDR3 protein. The table has about 820,000 distinct CDR3 sequences, approximately 53% seen once; the top ten hold around 4.5%. V gene TRBV14 combines with J gene TRBJ1-2, with D possibly matching TRBD1 (5 bases). The sample taken for sequencing was blood. The clonotype comes from a girl under 18 with multiple sclerosis. The CDR3 DNA is TGTGCCAGCAGCCTGAGGACACCTGCTGCCCCTAACTATGGCTACACCTTC. Protein product: CASSLRTPAAPNYGYTF. Complete variable domain (other parts from reference TRBV14 and TRBJ1-2): EAGVTQFPSHSVIEKGQTVTLRCDPISGHDNLYWYRRVMGKEIKFLLHFVKESKQDESGMPNNRFLAERTGGTYSTLKVQPAELEDSGVYFCASSLRTPAAPNYGYTFGSGTRLTVV.